This paragraph reports one T cell receptor (beta chain). The CDR3 is made up of 12 amino acids. The germline V gene has CDR1 SQVTM and CDR2 ANQGSEA. These data belong to a study of OX40 agonist ivuxolimab in advanced cancers. TCRdb keeps only in-frame clones here, not all; method: immunoSEQ multiplex PCR. The table lists almost 70,000 clones, about nine tenths of them singletons, with roughly 8% in the top ten. The specimen was CD4+ or CD8+ T cells sorted from blood, collected in a trial of the OX40 agonist ivuxolimab. The clonotype comes from an adult with an advanced solid tumor such as melanoma, head and neck, liver or kidney cancer. The rearrangement uses TRBV29-1 and TRBJ1-1; D not resolved. CDR3 DNA sequence: TGCAGTTTCGTAGGGAACCTAATTGAAGCTTTCTTT. Its translation: CSFVGNLIEAFF.